The next 4 T cell receptor beta chains were all read from a single sample in a study of a mutant IDH1 vaccine in newly diagnosed glioma. Only in-frame clones appear in the TCRdb table, and some are missing; sequencing was by immunoSEQ multiplex PCR. The sample contains 100,000 to 150,000 clones, about 80% of which appear only once. Time point given: week 11, during vaccination. Topical imiquimod was applied with each vaccine dose, which held 300 ug of mutant IDH1 20-mer peptide. Their cognate antigens are unknown. The source was PBMCs, collected from a glioma patient whose treatment included an IDH1 peptide vaccine. These TCRs come from a man aged 35 to 55 with glioma.

About this clone itself: The sample contains more than one DNA sequence encoding this CDR3. The V gene is TRBV5-1, the J gene TRBJ2-7; no clear D. The CDR3 has 12 residues. In germline, CDR1 is SGHRS, CDR2 YFSETQ. Trimming cost V 0 bases and J 3 bases, with 4 bases left between them. The CDR3 loop is CASSLGGYEQYF. CDR3 bases: TGCGCCAGCAGCTTGGGGGGCTACGAGCAGTACTTC.

The chain links TRBV11-2 to TRBJ2-3; possibly TRBD1 for D (5 bases). Trimming took off 1 base at V and 2 bases at J, with 7 bases between the two ends. There are 14 residues in the CDR3. Per the germline V gene, CDR1 is SGHAT and CDR2 is FQNNGV. CDR3 nucleotide sequence: TGTGCCAGCAGCTTAGTAGGGGACACAGATACGCAGTATTTT. Translating gives CASSLVGDTDTQYF.

In the case of this clone: Distinct nucleotide sequences in the sample also encode this CDR3. The CDR3: CSAREGGTGELFF. CDR3 sequence (DNA): TGCAGCGCGCGAGAAGGGGGTACCGGGGAGCTGTTTTTT. V gene TRBV29-1 combines with J gene TRBJ2-2; maybe TRBD1 (6 bases). From germline, CDR1 is SQVTM and CDR2 ANQGSEA. The CDR3 covers 13 residues. Trimming left V 7 bases short and J 5 bases short, with 14 bases between.

The chain recombines TRBV4-3 with TRBJ2-7; D uncertain. The CDR3 loop spans 13 amino acids. Germline V gene sequence: CDR1 LGHNA, CDR2 YSLEER. With 0 bases removed from V and 3 bases from J, the gap between germline ends came to 6 bases. In DNA, the CDR3 is TGCGCCAGCAGCCAAGAACCGTTCTACGAGCAGTACTTC. Residues: CASSQEPFYEQYF.